Below are 25 T cell receptor beta chains sequenced from a single sample in a study of response to subunit inactivated influenza vaccine (dated by TCRdb to 2017 to 2018). Library construction relied on RT-PCR. The instrument was an Illumina HiSeq 2500. The raw public data were reprocessed by TCRdb itself: fastp quality trimming at Q25, MiXCR clonotype calling, in-frame beta chains only. Rows with a matching CDR3 protein are joined into one entry that keeps the most common DNA and genes. For this sample there are around 580,000 distinct CDR3 sequences; around 15% appear just once. The ten largest make up 11% of the sample. Sequenced material: PBMCs from blood, taken roughly 12 days after vaccination. The receptors originated from a man over 45 who received an inactivated influenza vaccine. Donor details come from another sample of the same person, matched by shared clones.

This clonotype has only a few counts. The genes are TRBV2 and TRBJ2-5, with TRBD2 identical over 7 bases. CDR3 size: 14 residues. V gave up 6 bases and J gave up 2 bases; unmatched junction bases: 6. CDR1 and CDR2 from the germline V gene are SNHLY and FYNNEI. The CDR3 sequence is CASSRSGVQETQYF. The CDR3 bases are TGTGCCAGCAGCAGAAGCGGGGTTCAAGAGACCCAGTACTTC.

This clonotype has at least ten counts. This chain joins TRBV20-1 and TRBJ2-3, with TRBD2 matching over 13 bases. Looked up from germline, CDR1 is DFQATT and CDR2 is SNEGSKA (reference sequence). The CDR3 extends over 15 amino acids. J gave up 0 bases and V 6 bases, and 3 bases lay outside the gene matches. CDR3 sequence (DNA): TGCAGTGCAATACTAGCGGGAGGGAGCACAGATACGCAGTATTTT. Its translation: CSAILAGGSTDTQYF.

This clonotype was observed many times. V gene TRBV7-9 combines with J gene TRBJ2-7; D call uncertain. The V end was cut by 3 bases, the J end by 6 bases, with 6 bases between. The germline V gene has CDR1 SEHNR and CDR2 FQNEAQ (reference sequence). The CDR3 is made up of 11 amino acids. This CDR3 is CASSFGSEQYF. The CDR3 DNA follows: TGTGCCAGCAGCTTCGGTAGCGAGCAGTACTTC.

This clonotype was detected a few times. The rearrangement joins TRBV11-2 to TRBJ2-3; 9 bases map to TRBD2. CDR1 and CDR2 (germline): SGHAT, FQNNGV. J gave up 2 bases and V 4 bases, and 10 bases lay outside the gene matches. CDR3 size: 17 residues. The CDR3 reads CASSSKPAGGLTDTQYF. As DNA, the CDR3 is TGTGCCAGCAGCTCGAAACCAGCGGGAGGACTCACAGATACGCAGTATTTT.

CDR3 nucleotides: TGCAGTGCTAGAGATCCGCGGGAGGGCCTCAATGAGCAGTTCTTC. It specifies CSARDPREGLNEQFF. This sequence joins TRBV20-1 and TRBJ2-1; 9 bases map to TRBD2. This CDR3 region has 15 residues. From germline, CDR1 is DFQATT and CDR2 SNEGSKA (reference sequence). Trimming cost V 0 bases and J 6 bases; bases outside gene matches: 6.

In this sample, this clonotype turned up many times. The chain has TRBV6-5 and TRBJ2-3; D call uncertain. From germline, CDR1 is MNHEY and CDR2 SVGAGI. The CDR3 runs 15 residues. The germline V and J ends were trimmed by 0 bases and 6 bases, with 13 bases remaining between them. DNA for the CDR3: TGTGCCAGCAGTTACTCCCCAAAGACTGCGGATACGCAGTATTTT. Its protein is CASSYSPKTADTQYF.

In its sample, this clonotype was seen a few times. The V gene is TRBV20-1, the J gene TRBJ2-2; 9 positions agree with TRBD2. Germline CDR1 is DFQATT and CDR2 is SNEGSKA (reference sequence). This CDR3 has 15 residues. After removal of 6 bases from V and 3 bases from J, the junction contained 8 bases not matched to a gene. CDR3 loop: CSAARLADHTGELFF. Here the CDR3 DNA reads TGCAGTGCGGCCCGACTAGCGGATCACACCGGGGAGCTGTTTTTT.

The chain has TRBV15 and TRBJ1-1, with D unclear. This CDR3 spans 15 amino acids. Germline V lookup: CDR1 LNHNV, CDR2 YYDKDF (reference sequence). The V gene lost 0 bases and the J gene lost 1 base, with 9 bases spanning the gap. In DNA, the CDR3 is TGTGCCACCAGCAGAGATCGGTCACAGAACACTGAAGCTTTCTTT. Amino acids: CATSRDRSQNTEAFF.

The chain uses TRBV4-2 and TRBJ2-1; 11 positions match TRBD2. Germline assignment: CDR1 LGHNA and CDR2 YNFKEQ. The CDR3 loop spans 18 amino acids. V shed 0 bases, J shed 1 base, and the junction held 5 bases outside the gene matches. CDR3 region: CASSQETLAGGSYNEQFF. CDR3 bases: TGTGCCAGCAGCCAAGAAACCTTAGCGGGAGGGTCCTACAATGAGCAGTTCTTC.

This clonotype was picked up one time. The chain uses TRBV7-9 and TRBJ2-1; D might be TRBD2 (7 bases). This CDR3 has 12 residues. Germline V gives CDR1 SEHNR, CDR2 FQNEAQ (reference sequence). V shed 7 bases and J shed 9 bases, with 13 bases lying between them. CDR3 in DNA: TGTGCCAGCACCCGGGGGGCCACTGAGCAGTTCTTC. Encoded protein: CASTRGATEQFF.

This chain links TRBV7-2 with TRBJ2-2; weak D call: TRBD2 (6 bases). Germline loops: CDR1 SGHTA, CDR2 FQGNSA. V was pared by 2 bases and J by 1 base, with 8 bases between. The CDR3 contains 15 residues. CDR3 nucleotide sequence: TGTGCCAGCAGCTTATTAGCGGTGAACACCGGGGAGCTGTTTTTT. Translated: CASSLLAVNTGELFF.

The chain couples TRBV7-2 to TRBJ2-3; tentatively, D is TRBD1 or TRBD2 (5 bases each). Germline V gene sequence: CDR1 SGHTA, CDR2 FQGNSA. The CDR3 consists of 16 residues. Trimming pared 6 bases from V and 7 bases from J, leaving 23 bases between. The CDR3 nucleotides are TGTGCCAGCAGACTAGGGGCTAGTTGGGGTGGGAATACGCAGTATTTT. Translating gives CASRLGASWGGNTQYF. Combining the CDR3 with reference TRBV7-2 and TRBJ2-3 gives the whole variable domain GAGVSQSPSNKVTEKGKDVELRCDPISGHTALYWYRQSLGQGLEFLIYFQGNSAPDKSGLPSDRFSAERTGGSVSTLTIQRTQQEDSAVYLCASRLGASWGGNTQYFGPGTRLTVL.

The rearrangement uses TRBV4-3 and TRBJ1-1, with D possibly matching TRBD1 (5 bases). The CDR3 consists of 14 residues. Germline V lookup: CDR1 LGHNA, CDR2 YSLEER. V lost 0 bases to trimming and J lost 7 bases, with 12 bases between them. CDR3 in amino acids: CASSQDYGGGEAFF. The CDR3 DNA reads TGCGCCAGCAGCCAAGATTACGGGGGTGGTGAAGCTTTCTTT.

The chain couples TRBV20-1 to TRBJ1-5, with D unresolved. V dropped 2 bases and J dropped 2 bases, with 10 bases sitting between them. Per the germline V gene, CDR1 is DFQATT and CDR2 is SNEGSKA (reference sequence). The CDR3 is made up of 14 amino acids. The CDR3 sequence: CSARRGAGNQPQHF. In DNA, the CDR3 is TGCAGTGCTAGAAGAGGTGCGGGCAATCAGCCCCAGCATTTT.

This chain joins TRBV12-3 or TRBV12-4 and TRBJ2-1; a possible D gene is TRBD1 (6 bases). V lost 7 bases and J 9 bases, leaving 13 bases between the germline ends. The CDR3 runs 12 residues. The CDR3 DNA follows: TGTGCCAGCACTCAGGGGACGGCTGAGCAGTTCTTC. Its translation: CASTQGTAEQFF.

This clonotype was seen ten or more times. The V gene is TRBV7-2, the J gene TRBJ1-6; unclear D gene. V was shortened by 2 bases and J by 6 bases, with 5 bases between the two germline ends. The CDR3 consists of 13 residues. Germline V CDR1 and CDR2: SGHTA, FQGNSA. In DNA form, the CDR3 reads TGTGCCAGCAGCTTATCCCCTAATTCACCCCTCCACTTT. This sequence encodes CASSLSPNSPLHF.

The CDR3 protein is CASSLGDLYSNQPQHF. The CDR3, as DNA: TGTGCCAGCAGTTTGGGAGATCTGTATAGCAATCAGCCCCAGCATTTT. This sequence joins TRBV28 and TRBJ1-5; D unclear. Trimming cost V 3 bases and J 0 bases, with 12 bases left between them. The CDR3 totals 16 residues. Germline CDR1 reads MDHEN; CDR2 reads SYDVKM.

In its sample, this clonotype was seen many times. The rearrangement joins TRBV6-1 to TRBJ2-7, with 8 bases lining up with TRBD1. Germline V gene data show CDR1 as MNHNS and CDR2 as SASEGT. The CDR3 contains 15 residues. With V trimmed by 2 bases and J by 3 bases, 6 bases remained unmatched. The CDR3 DNA is TGTGCCAGCAGTGAACGGACAGGGAGTTTCTACGAGCAGTACTTC. Protein product: CASSERTGSFYEQYF.

The chain couples TRBV11-1 to TRBJ2-1; 8 bases are shared with TRBD2. The CDR3 runs to 21 residues. Germline loops: CDR1 SGHAT, CDR2 FQDESV (reference sequence). The V and J ends lost 3 bases and 5 bases, in that order; junction bases with no gene match: 24. In DNA form, the CDR3 reads TGTGCCAGCAGCTTTGGATCCTCACTAGCGGTGCCCTCGTACGTCCACAATGAGCAGTTCTTC. Translation: CASSFGSSLAVPSYVHNEQFF.

This clonotype was seen a handful of times. The rearrangement joins TRBV18 to TRBJ2-5; maybe TRBD2 (6 bases). Germline V gene sequence: CDR1 KGHSH, CDR2 LQKENI. The CDR3 length is 15 residues. Deletions cut 9 bases from V and 5 bases from J, with 22 bases between. This CDR3 is CASSHLRGAVETQYF. The DNA of the CDR3 is TGTGCCAGTTCCCACCTGCGGGGCGCGGTGGAGACCCAGTACTTC.

The genes are TRBV7-2 and TRBJ1-5; D remains unclear. This CDR3 region has 15 residues. In germline, CDR1 is SGHTA, CDR2 FQGNSA. V dropped 3 bases and J dropped 1 base, with 10 bases sitting between them. The CDR3 coding sequence is TGTGCCAGCAGCTTTGGCAAGGAGAGCAATCAGCCCCAGCATTTT. Amino acid sequence: CASSFGKESNQPQHF.

This clonotype has just a few counts. The chain is built from TRBV11-2 and TRBJ2-3; 8 nucleotides agree with TRBD2. The CDR3 is 18 residues long. CDR1 SGHAT and CDR2 FQNNGV come from the germline V gene. The ends lost 0 bases at V and 2 bases at J; junction bases unmatched: 10. CDR3 protein: CASSLESTSGGTTDTQYF. As DNA, the CDR3 is TGTGCCAGCAGCTTAGAATCGACCAGCGGGGGTACCACAGATACGCAGTATTTT.

This clonotype was recorded a few times. The chain recombines TRBV12-3 or TRBV12-4 with TRBJ1-5; weak D call: TRBD1 (6 bases). The CDR3 length is 14 residues. Trimming took 3 bases from V and 7 from J, leaving 13 bases between them. The CDR3 sequence is CASSFYTRGQPQHF. The CDR3 DNA sequence: TGTGCCAGCAGTTTCTATACCAGGGGCCAGCCCCAGCATTTT.

The rearrangement joins TRBV30 to TRBJ2-1; 9 bases are a match to TRBD2. The CDR3 spans 15 residues. Trimming took 0 bases from V and 6 from J; bases not matched to a gene: 6. CDR1 is GTSNPN and CDR2 is SVGIG in the germline V gene (reference sequence). The CDR3 coding sequence is TGTGCCTGGAGTGTACGTGGACTAGCGTTCAATGAGCAGTTCTTC. This encodes CAWSVRGLAFNEQFF.

This clonotype appeared many times. One end of the junction varies from germline; a read error may be responsible. This chain links TRBV12-3 or TRBV12-4 with TRBJ2-2; 7 bases align to TRBD1. CDR3 length: 15 residues. CDR3 DNA: TGTGCCAGCAGCTTAGGCACAGGGGCCACCGGGGAGCTGTTTTTT. As protein: CASSLGTGATGELFF.